This T cell receptor (beta chain) appears in the sequencing data of a study of blood T cell repertoires in COVID-19. Profiled with immunoSEQ multiplex PCR; TCRdb holds only in-frame clones, not every one. The sample contains 390,000 or so clones, about 87% of which appear only once. There are 15 residues in the CDR3. Germline V gene sequence: CDR1 MRHNA, CDR2 SNTAGT. The germline V and J ends were trimmed by 6 bases and 5 bases, with 18 bases remaining between them. This receptor was obtained from a woman aged 30 to 39 with COVID-19, enrolled during active disease. The rearrangement uses TRBV6-4 and TRBJ2-3; perhaps TRBD2 as D (6 bases). The source material was peripheral blood. This CDR3 is CASRLGPSVGDTQYF. The DNA of the CDR3 is TGTGCCAGCAGGTTAGGACCTAGCGTGGGAGATACGCAGTATTTT.